This TCR beta chain was obtained from a study of T cells in Graves' hyperthyroidism and ophthalmopathy (dated by TCRdb to about 2019). Context from the whole study: Peripheral blood samples were taken at the time of initial diagnosis, prior to any treatment. After sampling, hyperthyroidism patients received methimazole starting at 30 mg daily, and ophthalmopathy patients received high-dose intravenous methylprednisolone. A discovery cohort of roughly 100 patients, approximately 44 with Graves' ophthalmopathy and 57 with stable Graves' hyperthyroidism, was used to find distinguishing TCR V-J signatures. Prospective prediction of ophthalmopathy was tested in an independent validation cohort of some 20 hyperthyroidism patients and 15 to 17 patients who later progressed to ophthalmopathy. According to the paper, TCR Vbeta CDR3 sequencing was carried out on some 140 peripheral blood samples, which came from fewer than 50 ophthalmopathy, 75 or so hyperthyroidism and roughly 17 progressor patients. In over five Graves' hyperthyroidism patients, the study also compared T-cell repertoires from thyroid tissue with T-cell repertoires from blood. The roughly 99 discovery patients were divided at random into training and test sets in a 7:3 ratio. Points the paper makes about the study in general: A model built on a 13 V-J signature distinguished ophthalmopathy from stable hyperthyroidism, reaching roughly 88% sensitivity and around 82% specificity in cross-validation and 80%/75% in testing. Blood samples also contained most of the expanded thyroid clonotypes (frequency above 0.001), which suggests that blood repertoires may reflect thyroid immune responses. Sample size was not statistically predetermined, and blinding of investigators to group allocation was not performed. In validation, progression to ophthalmopathy was predicted by the model with 70.59% sensitivity and 72.22% specificity, a median of 6.5 months before onset.

Hyperthyroidism patients were newly diagnosed, with disease duration under 2 months, and aged 18 to 65 years. Any patient with an uncontrolled infection, another autoimmune disease, pregnancy or lactation was excluded. Diagnoses relied on clinical symptoms, serum thyroxine and TRAb, thyroid ultrasound and orbital computed tomography. For progressor patients, blood was drawn at the first diagnosis of hyperthyroidism, before any ophthalmopathy symptoms had appeared. PBMCs were separated from around 9.1 ml of fresh peripheral blood using Ficoll-Paque density gradient centrifugation. Progressor patients were first diagnosed with Graves' hyperthyroidism and then developed ophthalmopathy during follow-up. Total RNA was extracted using Trizol reagent, and RNA quality was assessed on an Agilent 2100 Bioanalyzer. About this clonotype itself: What antigen it recognizes has not been identified. Nothing much larger sits one base from this clone, and base qualities are not available.

V drops 6 bases and J drops 5 bases, leaving 13 bases in between. Taken from cysteine to phenylalanine, the CDR3 has 13 residues. CDR3 DNA is the only sequence kept; it has 39 bases, read in frame from the first base. The TCR beta CDR3 regions were amplified from RNA transcripts. The TCR CDR3 was subjected to a first round of RT-PCR using the HTBI primer set and the Qiagen OneStep RT-PCR kit. A second multiplex PCR round built the libraries, followed by size selection and purification. The libraries were sequenced on an Illumina HiSeq2000 using paired-end 100 bp reads. Regarding the original processing steps: SOAPnuke was used to process the raw data, removing reads that contained adapters or uncalled bases, had a mean Phred below 15, or lacked an exact match to the constant primer or identifier. COPE v1.2.5 was used to merge high-quality paired reads, and clonotypes were defined as unique nucleotide sequences. MiTCR v1.1 was used to align the clonotypes against IMGT TRBV, TRBD and TRBJ reference segments. The analysis was restricted to V-J combinations with a frequency above 0.0001, which together covered 99.2% of the repertoires. A TCS score was defined as the ratio of F50 (clonal expansion) to E x V (chaos), with BLOSUM62-based TCRdist applied between CDR3 peptides within each V-J. Welch's t-statistics and random forest reduced roughly 500 V-J features to some 14, which were used in a naive Bayes classifier (R e1071). Clones were called with MiXCR by TCRdb after fastp trimmed the public reads at Q25, and only in-frame beta chains were retained. When rows share a CDR3 protein, they turn into one entry using the most common DNA and genes. For this entry, the V and J calls and clone size follow TCRdb and not the study's own pipeline. The sample table contains about 260,000 distinct CDR3 sequences; only one count was recorded for less than 30% of them. The ten biggest clones cover approximately 30% of the sample.

The origin of this receptor is a man aged 35-49 years with Graves' hyperthyroidism that later progressed to Graves' ophthalmopathy. The sample taken for sequencing was blood. Here the chain combines TRBV12-3 or TRBV12-4 and TRBJ2-5; the D segment is perhaps TRBD1 or TRBD2, each sharing 5 matched bases. The CDR3 loop reads CASRRGDGETQYF. Here is the DNA: TGTGCCAGCAGACGGGGCGACGGGGAGACCCAGTACTTC.